Shown below are 17 T cell receptor beta chains from a single sample sequenced in a study of post-analysis software for immune sequencing data. General study findings and limits: Compared with controls, patients had more of roughly 5 TRBV segments, including TRBV5-6, TRBV5-1 and TRBV20-1.

These receptors' antigens are unknown. Unique molecular identifiers were built into the TCR beta cDNA libraries. TCRdb re-derived calls from the PCR reads in MiXCR, one entry per CDR3 protein. This sample has more than 350,000 distinct CDR3 sequences; 39% occur once, and the top ten carry less than 10%. Material for sequencing was blood. These receptors all stem from a girl aged 2 to 10 with multiple sclerosis.

A word on this clonotype: Because it lacks the conserved phenylalanine or tryptophan at the end, this CDR3 is likely a read error. The chain links TRBV7-2 to TRBJ2-7; tentative D call: TRBD2 (5 bases). V dropped 2 bases and J dropped 3 bases, with 17 bases sitting between them. This CDR3 is built from 16 residues. Germline CDR1 and CDR2: SGHTA and FQGNSA. CDR3 bases: TGTGCCAGCAGCTTATGGGAGCGGTCTCTGGACTACGAGCAGTACTGC. Its protein is CASSLWERSLDYEQYC.

The V and J genes are TRBV15 and TRBJ2-1, with a tentative D call TRBD2 (6 bases). Looked up from germline, CDR1 is LNHNV and CDR2 is YYDKDF (reference sequence). The CDR3 extends over 17 amino acids. The germline V and J ends were trimmed by 0 bases and 7 bases, with 19 bases remaining between them. The CDR3: CATSRDYGGVVYNEQFF. CDR3 bases: TGTGCCACCAGCAGAGATTACGGCGGGGTTGTATATAATGAGCAGTTCTTC.

There are a few counts of this clonotype. The chain joins TRBV7-2 to TRBJ2-4, with D unresolved. CDR3 size: 16 residues. V lost 2 bases and J 1 base, leaving 12 bases between the germline ends. Germline assignment: CDR1 SGHTA and CDR2 FQGNSA. The CDR3 protein is CASSLSEVTAKNIQYF. DNA of the CDR3: TGTGCCAGCAGCTTATCCGAGGTAACGGCCAAAAACATTCAGTACTTC.

The V gene is TRBV15, the J gene TRBJ2-3, with a weak D call TRBD1 (6 bases). The germline gives CDR1 LNHNV, CDR2 YYDKDF (reference sequence). The CDR3 totals 17 residues. Trimming pared 1 base from V and 2 bases from J, leaving 16 bases between. The CDR3 protein is CATSRVSGQPFTDTQYF. The CDR3 coding sequence is TGTGCCACCAGCAGAGTATCCGGACAGCCTTTCACAGATACGCAGTATTTT.

This clonotype was found a few times. The chain is built from TRBV6-5 and TRBJ2-1; 9 nucleotides align to TRBD2. Germline loops: CDR1 MNHEY, CDR2 SVGAGI. This CDR3 has 17 residues. With V trimmed by 5 bases and J by 4 bases, 12 bases remained unmatched. The CDR3 nucleotides read TGTGCCAGCAGTCACATCGACTGGCTAGCGGGATACAATGAGCAGTTCTTC. It translates to CASSHIDWLAGYNEQFF.

J is TRBJ1-1 and V is TRBV6-2 or TRBV6-3; TRBD1 aligns across 7 bases. With 4 bases clipped from V and 1 base from J, the junction kept 6 bases outside the gene matches. This CDR3 is 15 amino acids long. CDR1 is MNHEY and CDR2 is SVGEGT in the germline V gene. The CDR3 DNA is TGTGCCAGCAGTTCGGGCAGGGGGACGAACACTGAAGCTTTCTTT. Its translation is CASSSGRGTNTEAFF.

The chain is built from TRBV5-1 and TRBJ2-1, with 11 bases that match TRBD2. The CDR3 contains 19 residues. V shed 1 base, J shed 0 bases, and the junction held 9 bases outside the gene matches. Germline assignment: CDR1 SGHRS and CDR2 YFSETQ. CDR3 in amino acids: CASSLPIVAGGPSYNEQFF. The CDR3 coding sequence is TGCGCCAGCAGCTTGCCCATCGTAGCGGGGGGGCCCTCCTACAATGAGCAGTTCTTC.

V is TRBV7-6 and J is TRBJ2-1; 8 bases align to TRBD1. The germline V gene encodes CDR1 SGHVS and CDR2 FNYEAQ. The CDR3 covers 15 residues. Trimming at V came to 2 bases and at J to 7 bases, leaving 7 bases not matched to a gene. The CDR3 DNA is TGTGCCAGCAGCTTAAGCCAGGGGGCTCGGAATGAGCAGTTCTTC. Translation: CASSLSQGARNEQFF.

This clonotype was seen repeatedly, ten times or more. The gene calls are TRBV7-9 and TRBJ2-1; no clear D gene. Germline-derived CDR1 and CDR2 are SEHNR and FQNEAQ (reference sequence). The CDR3 contains 12 residues. Between the trimmed V and J ends, which lost 1 base and 8 bases, there was a span of 6 bases. The CDR3 reads CASSLVVHEQFF. The DNA of the CDR3 is TGTGCCAGCAGCTTAGTCGTTCATGAGCAGTTCTTC. The complete variable domain, with remaining parts taken from reference TRBV7-9 and TRBJ2-1, reads DTGVSQNPRHKITKRGQNVTFRCDPISEHNRLYWYRQTLGQGPEFLTYFQNEAQLEKSRLLSDRFSAERPKGSFSTLEIQRTEQGDSAMYLCASSLVVHEQFFGPGTRLTVL.

The chain couples TRBV29-1 to TRBJ2-7, with D tentatively TRBD2 (5 bases). Germline loops: CDR1 SQVTM, CDR2 ANQGSEA. The V end lost 6 bases, the J end lost 4 bases, and 13 bases lay between the germline ends. The CDR3 has 12 residues. CDR3 sequence reads: CSVMEVRYEQYF. DNA of the CDR3: TGCAGCGTGATGGAGGTGAGATACGAGCAGTACTTC.

The chain uses TRBV15 and TRBJ1-2, with 7 bases aligning to TRBD1. The CDR3 runs 15 residues. Germline V CDR1 and CDR2: LNHNV, YYDKDF (reference sequence). V trimming: 5 bases; J trimming: 4 bases; junction bases outside the gene matches: 10. The CDR3 here is CATSPRQGGSYGYTF. The CDR3 nucleotides read TGTGCCACCAGCCCCCGACAGGGCGGTAGCTATGGCTACACCTTC.

The gene calls are TRBV7-9 and TRBJ1-2; D is ambiguous. CDR1 and CDR2 (germline): SEHNR, FQNEAQ (reference sequence). V lost 3 bases and J lost 4, with 15 bases in between. The CDR3 sequence is 15 residues long. The chain's CDR3 is CASSLVPGIIYGYTF. CDR3 nucleotides: TGTGCCAGCAGCTTGGTACCGGGGATAATCTATGGCTACACCTTC.

J is TRBJ2-3 and V is TRBV5-1; D remains unclear. The germline V gene encodes CDR1 SGHRS and CDR2 YFSETQ. Deletions cut 0 bases from V and 2 bases from J, with 7 bases between. The CDR3 spans 14 residues. CDR3 sequence: CASSLGEATDTQYF. CDR3 DNA: TGCGCCAGCAGCTTGGGGGAAGCCACAGATACGCAGTATTTT.

The chain uses TRBV6-5 and TRBJ2-7; D not certain. V was cut by 0 bases and J by 0 bases, with 9 bases left in between. Germline V gene data show CDR1 as MNHEY and CDR2 as SVGAGI. This CDR3 has 15 amino acids. CDR3 region: CASSYSVADSYEQYF. The CDR3 DNA follows: TGTGCCAGCAGTTACTCCGTGGCGGACTCCTACGAGCAGTACTTC.

This chain's CDR3 is CASSLRPSNQPQHF. The CDR3, as DNA: TGCGCCAGCAGCTTGCGCCCCAGCAATCAGCCCCAGCATTTT. This chain joins TRBV5-1 and TRBJ1-5; D gene ambiguous. The CDR3 contains 14 residues. Germline V gene data show CDR1 as SGHRS and CDR2 as YFSETQ. V lost 1 base, J lost 1 base, and 6 bases lay in between. Complete variable domain (other parts from reference TRBV5-1 and TRBJ1-5): KAGVTQTPRYLIKTRGQQVTLSCSPISGHRSVSWYQQTPGQGLQFLFEYFSETQRNKGNFPGRFSGRQFSNSRSEMNVSTLELGDSALYLCASSLRPSNQPQHFGDGTRLSIL.

The V gene is TRBV12-3 or TRBV12-4, the J gene TRBJ2-6; no reliable D call. CDR3 length: 15 amino acids. V was cut by 2 bases and J by 2 bases, with 7 bases left in between. CDR3 in DNA: TGTGCCAGCAGTTTAAAGGAAACTGGGGCCAACGTCCTGACTTTC. This codes for CASSLKETGANVLTF.

J is TRBJ2-1 and V is TRBV7-2, with 7 nucleotides matching TRBD2. This CDR3 is 14 amino acids long. Germline assignment: CDR1 SGHTA and CDR2 FQGNSA. V was clipped by 8 bases and J by 5 bases; unmatched bases: 9. The CDR3: CASRSPSGDNEQFF. CDR3 sequence (DNA): TGTGCCAGCCGATCGCCTAGCGGTGACAATGAGCAGTTCTTC. Filled out from reference TRBV7-2 and TRBJ2-1, the complete variable domain reads GAGVSQSPSNKVTEKGKDVELRCDPISGHTALYWYRQSLGQGLEFLIYFQGNSAPDKSGLPSDRFSAERTGGSVSTLTIQRTQQEDSAVYLCASRSPSGDNEQFFGPGTRLTVL.